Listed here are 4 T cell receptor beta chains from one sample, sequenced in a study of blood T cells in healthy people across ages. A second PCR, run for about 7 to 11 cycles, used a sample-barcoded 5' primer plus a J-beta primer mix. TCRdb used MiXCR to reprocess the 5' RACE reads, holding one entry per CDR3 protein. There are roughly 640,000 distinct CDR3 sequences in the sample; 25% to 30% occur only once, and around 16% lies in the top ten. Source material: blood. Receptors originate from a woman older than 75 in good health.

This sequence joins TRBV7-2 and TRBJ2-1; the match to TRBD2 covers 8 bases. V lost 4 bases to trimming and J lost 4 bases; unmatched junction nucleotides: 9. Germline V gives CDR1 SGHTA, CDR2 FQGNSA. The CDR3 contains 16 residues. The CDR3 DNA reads TGTGCCAGCAGCTACGGACTAGCCGGAGAGTACAATGAGCAGTTCTTC. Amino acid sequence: CASSYGLAGEYNEQFF.

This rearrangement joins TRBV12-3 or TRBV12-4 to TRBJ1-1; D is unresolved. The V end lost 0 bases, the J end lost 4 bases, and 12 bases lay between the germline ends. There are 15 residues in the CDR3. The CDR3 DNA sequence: TGTGCCAGCAGTTTAGCGGGGAGCGGCGGCACTGAAGCTTTCTTT. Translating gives CASSLAGSGGTEAFF.

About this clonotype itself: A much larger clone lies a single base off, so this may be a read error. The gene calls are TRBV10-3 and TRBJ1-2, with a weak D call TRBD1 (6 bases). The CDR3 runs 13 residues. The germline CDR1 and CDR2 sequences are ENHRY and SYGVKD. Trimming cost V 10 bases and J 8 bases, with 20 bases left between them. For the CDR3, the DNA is TGTGCCACCAGCGAAGGGGGTCCACTCGGCTACACCTTC. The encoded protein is CATSEGGPLGYTF.

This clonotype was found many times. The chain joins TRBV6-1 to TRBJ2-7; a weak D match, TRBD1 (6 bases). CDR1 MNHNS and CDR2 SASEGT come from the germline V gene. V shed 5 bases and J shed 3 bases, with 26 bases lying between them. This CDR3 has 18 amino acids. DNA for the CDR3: TGTGCCAGCAGTCTAACATTCATGGGGGCCCTCAACGGCTACGAGCAGTACTTC. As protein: CASSLTFMGALNGYEQYF.